One sample yielded the 24 T cell receptor beta chains listed below, sequenced in a study of early T cells in non-severe SARS-CoV-2 infection. TCRdb independently ran MiXCR on the 5' RACE reads; one entry per CDR3 protein. The table lists about 55,000 distinct CDR3 sequences, about 12% of them singletons, with approximately 8.5% in the top ten. The specimen comprised whole blood, sampled at baseline. These receptors all come from an adult who was a healthcare worker with PCR-confirmed SARS-CoV-2 infection or an uninfected control (not recorded which).

The DNA of the CDR3 is TGTGCCAGCAGTCGGGAATCCTACGAGCAGTACTTC. Its translation: CASSRESYEQYF. The chain couples TRBV2 to TRBJ2-7; possible D gene TRBD2, 5 bases. Trimming left V 5 bases short and J 1 base short, with 6 bases between. From germline, CDR1 is SNHLY and CDR2 FYNNEI. This CDR3 has 12 residues.

This clonotype was counted only a few times. CDR3 protein: CASSTGTGVSTGELFF. The DNA of the CDR3 is TGTGCCAGTAGCACCGGGACAGGAGTCTCCACCGGGGAGCTGTTTTTT. This chain uses TRBV19 with TRBJ2-2, with 8 positions matching TRBD1. This CDR3 is built from 16 residues. V shed 6 bases, J shed 4 bases, and the junction held 10 bases outside the gene matches. From germline, CDR1 is LNHDA and CDR2 SQIVND (reference sequence). Combining the CDR3 with reference TRBV19 and TRBJ2-2 gives the whole variable domain DGGITQSPKYLFRKEGQNVTLSCEQNLNHDAMYWYRQDPGQGLRLIYYSQIVNDFQKGDIAEGYSVSREKKESFPLTVTSAQKNPTAFYLCASSTGTGVSTGELFFGEGSRLTVL.

This clonotype came up a few times. The V gene is TRBV6-4, the J gene TRBJ2-2, with 7 bases that match TRBD1. V was pared by 5 bases and J by 0 bases, with 0 bases of the junction left unmatched. CDR1 is MRHNA, CDR2 SNTAGT, per germline. The CDR3 extends over 14 amino acids. The CDR3 region has the DNA TGTGCCAGCAGTCAGGGGGCGAACACCGGGGAGCTGTTTTTT. Amino acids: CASSQGANTGELFF.

The gene calls are TRBV7-2 and TRBJ2-5; maybe TRBD1 (6 bases). Trimming removed 1 base from V and 1 base from J, with 10 bases in between. The CDR3 runs to 15 residues. The V gene's germline CDR1 is SGHTA and CDR2 FQGNSA. The CDR3 bases are TGTGCCAGCAGCTTAGGGCAGGGGATCCAAGAGACCCAGTACTTC. Its protein is CASSLGQGIQETQYF.

The V gene is TRBV3-1, the J gene TRBJ2-3, with 16 bases identical to TRBD2. The CDR3 covers 19 residues. Germline CDR1 LGHDT, CDR2 YNNKEL (reference sequence). V shed 0 bases and J 2 bases; nucleotides not matched to a gene: 5. CDR3 DNA: TGTGCCAGCAGCCAAGATGCGGGACTAGCGGGAGGGTCCACAGATACGCAGTATTTT. Protein product: CASSQDAGLAGGSTDTQYF.

This clonotype has ten or more counts. The CDR3 spells CASSYWRGAEEKLFF. For the CDR3, the DNA is TGTGCCAGCAGTTACTGGAGGGGAGCCGAGGAAAAACTGTTTTTT. This chain links TRBV6-5 with TRBJ1-4; D perhaps matches TRBD1 (5 bases). The CDR3 extends over 15 amino acids. Germline loops: CDR1 MNHEY, CDR2 SVGAGI. With 1 base removed from V and 8 bases from J, the gap between germline ends came to 14 bases.

This clonotype was detected many times. The chain combines TRBV6-5 with TRBJ2-7, with D possibly being TRBD1 (6 bases). The germline gives CDR1 MNHEY, CDR2 SVGAGI. The V end lost 6 bases, the J end lost 4 bases, and 16 bases lay between the germline ends. This CDR3 has 14 residues. CDR3 in DNA: TGTGCCAGCAGCTTACACAGGGACGGGTACGAGCAGTACTTC. It codes for CASSLHRDGYEQYF.

V gene TRBV27 combines with J gene TRBJ2-3; no clear D gene. The CDR3 consists of 14 residues. V shed 2 bases and J shed 4 bases, with 10 bases lying between them. Germline CDR1 is MNHEY and CDR2 is SMNVEV (reference sequence). CDR3 loop: CASSLGLVPDTQYF. The CDR3, as DNA: TGTGCCAGCAGTTTAGGGCTAGTCCCAGATACGCAGTATTTT.

CDR3: CASQLGGGYPSYEQYF. CDR3 coding DNA: TGTGCCAGCCAACTCGGCGGGGGCTACCCTTCCTACGAGCAGTACTTC. The chain couples TRBV27 to TRBJ2-7, with D perhaps matching TRBD2 (7 bases). The V end lost 8 bases, the J end lost 1 base, and 21 bases lay between the germline ends. From germline, CDR1 is MNHEY and CDR2 SMNVEV (reference sequence). The CDR3 extends over 16 amino acids.

This clonotype was seen more than once but under ten times. The chain employs TRBV11-3 and TRBJ2-1; the match to TRBD2 covers 11 bases. The CDR3 covers 16 residues. CDR1 SGHNT and CDR2 YENEEA come from the germline V gene. V lost 2 bases and J lost 4; bases outside the gene matches: 4. The CDR3 region is CASSLLLAGEYNEQFF. The CDR3 nucleotides are TGTGCCAGCAGCTTACTACTAGCGGGAGAATACAATGAGCAGTTCTTC.

This clonotype has just a few counts. The chain links TRBV6-1 to TRBJ1-5; no firm D call. Deletions cut 2 bases from V and 2 bases from J, with 7 bases between. Germline CDR1 is MNHNS and CDR2 is SASEGT. This CDR3 contains 14 residues. CDR3 sequence reads: CASSELGGNQPQHF. In DNA form, the CDR3 reads TGTGCCAGCAGTGAATTAGGTGGCAATCAGCCCCAGCATTTT.

There are a few counts of this clonotype. The rearrangement links TRBV13 to TRBJ2-7, with 7 bases fitting TRBD1. This CDR3 is built from 13 residues. CDR1 is PRHDT, CDR2 FYEKMQ, per germline (reference sequence). Trimming cost V 5 bases and J 6 bases; bases outside gene matches: 7. The CDR3 spells CASSINRGREQYF. The CDR3 DNA reads TGTGCCAGCAGCATTAACAGGGGTCGCGAGCAGTACTTC.

The gene calls are TRBV27 and TRBJ2-7; D is uncertain. V was trimmed by 1 base and J by 3 bases, leaving 7 bases between them. Germline V gene data show CDR1 as MNHEY and CDR2 as SMNVEV (reference sequence). The CDR3 length is 13 residues. The DNA of the CDR3 is TGTGCCAGCAGTTTATTTCCAGTCTACGAGCAGTACTTC. It encodes CASSLFPVYEQYF.

V is TRBV4-2 and J is TRBJ2-3; no clear D gene. The CDR3 consists of 14 residues. Trimming took off 3 bases at V and 0 bases at J, with 7 bases between the two ends. CDR1 is LGHNA and CDR2 is YNFKEQ in the germline V gene. The CDR3: CASSHNPSTDTQYF. For the CDR3, the DNA is TGTGCCAGCAGCCATAACCCTAGCACAGATACGCAGTATTTT.

The rearrangement links TRBV29-1 to TRBJ2-3, with a weak D call TRBD2 (5 bases). The V gene's germline CDR1 is SQVTM and CDR2 ANQGSEA. CDR3 length: 13 residues. Trimming stripped 3 bases from V and 6 bases from J, with 13 bases between. In nucleotides, the CDR3 is TGCAGCGTTGATGGGCCGGGGTTGGATACGCAGTATTTT. As protein: CSVDGPGLDTQYF.

This sequence joins TRBV5-4 and TRBJ2-1; 7 bases fit TRBD2. CDR1 and CDR2 (germline): SGHNT, YYREEE (reference sequence). The CDR3 length is 16 residues. The junction had 13 bases not matched to a gene; V was cut back by 2 bases and J by 8 bases. The CDR3 region is CASSFGGGAGFYEQFF. In DNA, the CDR3 is TGTGCCAGCAGCTTTGGGGGGGGAGCCGGGTTTTATGAGCAGTTCTTC.

This rearrangement joins TRBV7-9 to TRBJ2-4; TRBD1 aligns across 8 bases. J gave up 15 bases and V 4 bases, and 17 bases lay outside the gene matches. Per germline, CDR1 SEHNR and CDR2 FQNEAQ (reference sequence). The CDR3 length is 15 residues. In DNA form, the CDR3 reads TGTGCCAGCAGCTCGCACGTGGGACAGGCCGCAGCGCGGTACTTC. Translated, it gives CASSSHVGQAAARYF.

This clonotype was observed at least ten times. This chain joins TRBV2 and TRBJ1-1; no reliable D call. Trimming removed 4 bases at V and 5 bases at J, with 11 bases between. The CDR3 totals 13 residues. Germline CDR1 is SNHLY and CDR2 is FYNNEI. Here the CDR3 reads CASSVEGRTEAFF. The CDR3 DNA reads as TGTGCCAGCAGTGTGGAAGGGAGGACTGAAGCTTTCTTT.

This clonotype was counted ten times or more. V is TRBV7-6 and J is TRBJ1-4; D perhaps matches TRBD1 (6 bases). Germline V CDR1 and CDR2: SGHVS, FNYEAQ. V was pared by 5 bases and J by 3 bases, with 13 bases between. The CDR3 totals 15 residues. CDR3 sequence reads: CASSPNRAANEKLFF. The CDR3 nucleotides are TGTGCCAGCAGCCCCAACAGGGCGGCTAATGAAAAACTGTTTTTT.

This clonotype came up a few times. The junction differs from germline at one of its ends, possibly a read error. This chain links TRBV30 with TRBJ2-7; the D gene is possibly TRBD2 (6 bases). The CDR3 covers 11 residues. Per the germline V gene, CDR1 is GTSNPN and CDR2 is SVGIG (reference sequence). The CDR3 sequence: CACPRGVAFSF. CDR3 in DNA: TGTGCCTGCCCTCGCGGGGTAGCTTTTTCCTTC. Based on the CDR3 plus reference TRBV30 and TRBJ2-7, the full variable domain is SQTIHQWPATLVQPVGSPLSLECTVEGTSNPNLYWYRQAAGRGLQLLFYSVGIGQISSEVPQNLSASRPQDRQFILSSKKLLLSDSGFYLCACPRGVAFSFGPGTRLTVT.

This clonotype was seen many times. Germline and junction disagree at one end, which may indicate a read error. The chain couples TRBV5-1 to TRBJ2-6, with TRBD1 identical over 11 bases. CDR1 is SGHRS and CDR2 is YFSETQ in the germline V gene. There are 14 residues in the CDR3. CDR3 bases: TGCGCCAGCAGCGTGGGACAGGGGGGCAACGTCCTGACTTTC. This gives the protein CASSVGQGGNVLTF.

This clonotype was detected ten times or more. The rearrangement uses TRBV2 and TRBJ2-3, with a tentative D call TRBD1 (6 bases). Germline lookup yields CDR1 SNHLY and CDR2 FYNNEI. The CDR3 sequence is 16 residues long. V was clipped by 3 bases and J by 2 bases, with 15 bases between them. The CDR3 reads CASSDPQGLPTDTQYF. DNA of the CDR3: TGTGCCAGCAGTGACCCCCAGGGGCTCCCCACAGATACGCAGTATTTT. Variable domain in full (rest from reference TRBV2 and TRBJ2-3): EPEVTQTPSHQVTQMGQEVILRCVPISNHLYFYWYRQILGQKVEFLVSFYNNEISEKSEIFDDQFSVERPDGSNFTLKIRSTKLEDSAMYFCASSDPQGLPTDTQYFGPGTRLTVL.

The chain joins TRBV7-9 to TRBJ1-1, with D uncertain. The ends were cut back, 6 bases at V and 6 bases at J, with 8 bases in the middle. Germline values: CDR1 SEHNR, CDR2 FQNEAQ (reference sequence). The CDR3 is made up of 11 amino acids. The CDR3 region is CASSDVAEAFF. CDR3 coding DNA: TGTGCCAGCAGTGATGTGGCTGAAGCTTTCTTT.

This clonotype was recorded a few times. V gene TRBV4-1 combines with J gene TRBJ2-1, with D uncertain. CDR3 length: 16 residues. Deletions cut 0 bases from V and 0 bases from J, with 9 bases between. Germline values: CDR1 MGHRA, CDR2 YSYEKL. The CDR3 protein is CASSQDPRSSYNEQFF. In DNA, the CDR3 is TGCGCCAGCAGCCAAGACCCTCGATCCTCCTACAATGAGCAGTTCTTC.